The clone carrying this TCR beta chain has a single count. The antigen remains undetermined. V was pared by 4 bases and J by 5 bases, with 14 bases between. This CDR3 has 14 amino acids. Germline V gene sequence: CDR1 SEHNR, CDR2 FQNEAQ (reference sequence). Unexposed donor CD4+ T cells date from about 2011-2018, before the COVID-19 pandemic. The cells were cultured for about ten days before CD4+ T cells were isolated. Testing used SARS-CoV-2 S/N and four cold-coronavirus spikes on unexposed-donor CD4+ T cells, cells permitting. Half the medium was replaced with IL-2 medium on days 3 and 7. Sequencing used immunoSEQ multiplex PCR; TCRdb keeps in-frame clones, though not all of them. The table records 10,000 to 15,000 clones, 65% to 70% of them present only once. This entry belongs to a study of CD4 T cells in relation to SARS-CoV-2 and coronaviruses. The overall study: PBMCs were cultured with antigen for roughly 10 days before TCR beta sequencing. The negative reference was HIV-1 Nef peptide pool or peptide-free culture.

Sample: CD4+ T cells from PBMCs, cultured in vitro. The TCR originated in a human donor in good health. The chain employs TRBV7-9 and TRBJ1-2, with unresolved D. The CDR3 bases are TGTGCCAGCAGCTCCGGGCTTGGTACTTATGGCTACACCTTC. This encodes CASSSGLGTYGYTF.